What follows are 25 T cell receptor beta chains derived from one specimen sequenced in a study of blood T cells in healthy people across ages. PCR was performed a second time for roughly 7 to 11 cycles using a sample-barcoded 5' primer and a J-beta primer mix. TCRdb reanalysed the 5' RACE reads using MiXCR and keeps one entry per CDR3 protein. The table has over 1,200,000 distinct CDR3 sequences, 59% seen once. Sequencing was done on a sample of blood. These receptors were collected from a man aged 18 to 30 in good health.

The genes are TRBV18 and TRBJ2-1, with D possibly matching TRBD1 (6 bases). CDR1 KGHSH and CDR2 LQKENI come from the germline V gene. CDR3 length equals 15 residues. The V gene lost 4 bases and the J gene lost 5 bases, with 15 bases spanning the gap. The CDR3 sequence is CASSRTRQAHNEQFF. The DNA of the CDR3 is TGTGCCAGCTCACGAACAAGACAGGCGCACAATGAGCAGTTCTTC.

The chain carries TRBV20-1 and TRBJ2-1; D may be TRBD2 (7 bases). Trimming removed 3 bases at V and 1 base at J, with 25 bases between. The CDR3 extends over 19 amino acids. Germline V gives CDR1 DFQATT, CDR2 SNEGSKA (reference sequence). The CDR3 nucleotides read TGCAGTGCTAGGGGCAGGGCGCCAGTGGCGGGGGCGTCCTACAATGAGCAGTTCTTC. This sequence encodes CSARGRAPVAGASYNEQFF.

V gene TRBV6-6 combines with J gene TRBJ1-2; no clear D. The germline V and J ends were trimmed by 6 bases and 0 bases, with 11 bases remaining between them. The CDR3 consists of 14 residues. CDR1 is MNHNY and CDR2 is SVGAGI in the germline V gene (reference sequence). This CDR3 reads CASRGAATNYGYTF. In DNA form, the CDR3 reads TGTGCCAGCAGGGGAGCAGCGACTAACTATGGCTACACCTTC.

The chain joins TRBV7-2 to TRBJ2-3; D uncertain. The germline CDR1 and CDR2 sequences are SGHTA and FQGNSA. The CDR3 sequence is 12 residues long. The V end was cut by 5 bases, the J end by 9 bases, with 12 bases between. The CDR3 is CASSLPPRTQYF. Here the CDR3 DNA reads TGTGCCAGCAGCCTCCCCCCCCGAACGCAGTATTTT.

The chain joins TRBV6-6 to TRBJ1-2; no clear D gene. Germline V gene sequence: CDR1 MNHNY, CDR2 SVGAGI (reference sequence). Deletions cut 8 bases from V and 5 bases from J, with 15 bases between. The CDR3 loop spans 13 amino acids. The CDR3 loop is CASQPRWEYGYTF. The CDR3 nucleotides are TGTGCCAGCCAGCCCCGATGGGAGTATGGCTACACCTTC.

This clonotype came up a few times. This chain joins TRBV18 and TRBJ2-4; possible D gene TRBD1, 5 bases. The J call may be mistaken, given a closer DNA end match to TRBJ2-7. The germline gives CDR1 KGHSH, CDR2 LQKENI. CDR3 size: 14 residues. CDR3 loop: CASSPRQGGHEQYF. CDR3 in DNA: TGTGCCAGCTCACCTCGCCAGGGTGGTCACGAGCAGTACTTC.

Comments on this clonotype: One base away lies a much larger clone, so this may be a sequencing read error. CDR3 DNA: TGCAGCGCTGTCGAGGGGCTCACAGATACGCAGTATTTT. This encodes CSAVEGLTDTQYF. This rearrangement joins TRBV29-1 to TRBJ2-3, with D perhaps matching TRBD1 or TRBD2 (5 bases each). The V end was cut by 7 bases, the J end by 2 bases, with 13 bases between. CDR1 and CDR2 (germline): SQVTM, ANQGSEA. This CDR3 spans 13 amino acids.

This chain uses TRBV29-1 with TRBJ2-1; TRBD2 might be the D (6 bases). CDR1 is SQVTM, CDR2 ANQGSEA, per germline. V was trimmed by 7 bases and J by 10 bases, leaving 20 bases between them. The CDR3 length is 13 residues. The CDR3 coding sequence is TGCAGCGACGGAGATCTACCTGGGGGGGAGCAGTTCTTC. Translating gives CSDGDLPGGEQFF.

CDR3 in DNA: TGCGCCAGCAGCCAAGTACTGGACGGGAACACAGATACGCAGTATTTT. Translating gives CASSQVLDGNTDTQYF. The chain links TRBV4-1 to TRBJ2-3; D perhaps matches TRBD2 (5 bases). With 1 base removed from V and 2 bases from J, the gap between germline ends came to 13 bases. The germline CDR1 and CDR2 sequences are MGHRA and YSYEKL. This CDR3 region has 16 residues.

This clonotype was counted only a few times. In DNA, the CDR3 is TGCGCCAGCAGCGCCAGTGATGGCTACGAGCAGTACTTC. This translates into CASSASDGYEQYF. The genes are TRBV5-1 and TRBJ2-7; D is ambiguous. Trimming pared 4 bases from V and 3 bases from J, leaving 11 bases between. Germline-derived CDR1 and CDR2 are SGHRS and YFSETQ. The CDR3 sequence is 13 residues long. Filled out from reference TRBV5-1 and TRBJ2-7, the complete variable domain reads KAGVTQTPRYLIKTRGQQVTLSCSPISGHRSVSWYQQTPGQGLQFLFEYFSETQRNKGNFPGRFSGRQFSNSRSEMNVSTLELGDSALYLCASSASDGYEQYFGPGTRLTVT.

This sequence joins TRBV27 and TRBJ2-1; D might be TRBD1 or TRBD2, each matching 6 bases. This CDR3 has 16 residues. CDR1 and CDR2 from the germline V gene are MNHEY and SMNVEV (reference sequence). V gave up 10 bases and J gave up 4 bases, with 23 bases separating them. The CDR3 reads CATIGPVGGSYNEQFF. In DNA form, the CDR3 reads TGTGCCACCATAGGGCCCGTCGGGGGCTCGTACAATGAGCAGTTCTTC.

The rearrangement links TRBV19 to TRBJ1-2, with D maybe TRBD1 (5 bases). With 4 bases removed from V and 3 bases from J, the gap between germline ends came to 9 bases. Germline-derived CDR1 and CDR2 are LNHDA and SQIVND (reference sequence). This CDR3 is 13 amino acids long. The CDR3 loop is CASSTDRYYGYTF. The CDR3 nucleotides are TGTGCCAGTAGTACAGACAGATACTATGGCTACACCTTC.

The V call is TRBV29-1, the J call TRBJ1-4, with D possibly TRBD1 on 6 matching bases. This CDR3 is 13 amino acids long. CDR1 and CDR2 from the germline V gene are SQVTM and ANQGSEA. The V end was cut by 5 bases, the J end by 3 bases, with 10 bases between. The CDR3 DNA reads as TGCAGCGTTACAGGGACTGCTAATGAAAAACTGTTTTTT. Residues: CSVTGTANEKLFF.

V and J are TRBV27 and TRBJ1-2, with TRBD1 matching over 7 bases. There are 16 residues in the CDR3. Germline values: CDR1 MNHEY, CDR2 SMNVEV (reference sequence). V lost 6 bases to trimming and J lost 11 bases; unmatched junction nucleotides: 21. CDR3 DNA sequence: TGTGCCAGCAGAGCCGGGACAGTAGGAAATTTCGCGGGTTACACCTTC. Protein product: CASRAGTVGNFAGYTF.

V is TRBV27 and J is TRBJ2-3, with 7 bases identical to TRBD2. Trimming at V came to 2 bases and at J to 2 bases, leaving 7 bases not matched to a gene. The germline gives CDR1 MNHEY, CDR2 SMNVEV (reference sequence). This CDR3 contains 16 residues. This CDR3 is CASSLESSGVTDTQYF. CDR3 DNA sequence: TGTGCCAGCAGTTTAGAGTCTAGCGGAGTCACAGATACGCAGTATTTT.

The chain carries TRBV7-6 and TRBJ2-7; D could derive from TRBD1 or TRBD2 (5 bases each). Trimming pared 5 bases from V and 5 bases from J, leaving 16 bases between. This CDR3 spans 14 amino acids. Germline CDR1 reads SGHVS; CDR2 reads FNYEAQ. The CDR3 loop is CASSHEGIKDEQYF. The CDR3, as DNA: TGTGCCAGCAGCCACGAGGGGATAAAGGACGAGCAGTACTTC. The variable domain in full, with the rest retrieved from reference TRBV7-6 and TRBJ2-7, is GAGVSQSPRYKVTKRGQDVALRCDPISGHVSLYWYRQALGQGPEFLTYFNYEAQQDKSGLPNDRFSAERPEGSISTLTIQRTEQRDSAMYRCASSHEGIKDEQYFGPGTRLTVT.

This clonotype was observed a handful of times. This chain connects TRBV7-2 to TRBJ1-3, with D possibly matching TRBD1 (5 bases). The CDR3 loop spans 16 amino acids. With 1 base removed from V and 0 bases from J, the gap between germline ends came to 10 bases. CDR1 and CDR2 (germline): SGHTA, FQGNSA. CDR3 bases: TGTGCCAGCAGCTTAGTGGGACCGTTCTCTGGAAACACCATATATTTT. Its protein product is CASSLVGPFSGNTIYF.

The CDR3 loop is CASLGLAGGGTKETQYF. DNA of the CDR3: TGTGCCAGCTTGGGACTAGCGGGAGGTGGAACGAAAGAGACCCAGTACTTC. The chain carries TRBV6-4 and TRBJ2-5; 15 nucleotides match TRBD2. After removal of 8 bases from V and 3 bases from J, the junction contained 10 bases not matched to a gene. Germline CDR1 reads MRHNA; CDR2 reads SNTAGT. This CDR3 has 17 residues.

V is TRBV4-1 and J is TRBJ1-3; D gene uncertain. The CDR3 covers 15 residues. Trimming took off 1 base at V and 3 bases at J, with 10 bases between the two ends. Germline V gene sequence: CDR1 MGHRA, CDR2 YSYEKL. The CDR3 DNA follows: TGCGCCAGCAGCCAAGTCGGCAACTTTGGAAACACCATATATTTT. Its translation: CASSQVGNFGNTIYF.

This rearrangement joins TRBV5-1 to TRBJ1-6, with 7 bases fitting TRBD1. The length of the CDR3 is 18 residues. V dropped 2 bases and J dropped 0; count of bases not matched to a gene: 8. The germline CDR1 and CDR2 sequences are SGHRS and YFSETQ. The CDR3 coding sequence is TGCGCCAGCAGCTTCTTCGGGACAGTTAACTCCTATAATTCACCCCTCCACTTT. Its translation: CASSFFGTVNSYNSPLHF.

The rearrangement uses TRBV12-3 or TRBV12-4 and TRBJ2-3; the D gene is possibly TRBD2 (6 bases). V shed 0 bases and J shed 4 bases, with 8 bases lying between them. The CDR3 extends over 14 amino acids. In DNA, the CDR3 is TGTGCCAGCAGTTTAGCGGAGGGTTCAGATACGCAGTATTTT. Amino acids: CASSLAEGSDTQYF.

The DNA for the CDR3 is TGTGCCAGCAGCATACGGGACCGCCACGCCTCGGGCTACACCTTC. Amino acid sequence: CASSIRDRHASGYTF. V gene TRBV11-2 combines with J gene TRBJ1-2; D may be TRBD1 (5 bases). Trimming removed 5 bases at V and 8 bases at J, with 21 bases between. CDR1 and CDR2 from the germline V gene are SGHAT and FQNNGV. The CDR3 sequence is 15 residues long.

The CDR3 sequence is CASSVEGSELAYEQYF. The CDR3 region has the DNA TGTGCCAGCAGCGTCGAGGGGTCAGAACTAGCCTACGAGCAGTACTTC. The V call is TRBV9, the J call TRBJ2-7, with D perhaps given as TRBD1 or TRBD2 (5 bases each). Per germline, CDR1 SGDLS and CDR2 YYNGEE. Trimming took off 2 bases at V and 2 bases at J, with 17 bases between the two ends. CDR3 length: 16 residues.

The V call is TRBV2, the J call TRBJ1-2, with 7 nucleotides matching TRBD1. The V and J ends lost 8 bases and 4 bases, in that order; junction bases with no gene match: 7. Germline assignment: CDR1 SNHLY and CDR2 FYNNEI. The CDR3 runs 13 residues. The CDR3 region is CASLTGSGYGYTF. DNA of the CDR3: TGTGCCAGCCTGACAGGGTCGGGCTATGGCTACACCTTC.

J is TRBJ2-2 and V is TRBV12-3 or TRBV12-4; no firm D call. Trimming left V 2 bases short and J 8 bases short, with 12 bases between. This CDR3 comprises 14 residues. The CDR3 loop reads CASSLSLSPGELFF. CDR3 sequence (DNA): TGTGCCAGCAGTTTAAGCCTTTCCCCAGGGGAGCTGTTTTTT.